Described below is a single T cell receptor (beta chain) sequence and its context. Its antigen remains unknown. This sample stems from a study of CD8 T cells in ankylosing spondylitis. TCRdb reprocessed the 5' RACE reads via MiXCR and lists one record per CDR3 protein. The profile shows 700,000 to 1,000,000 distinct CDR3 sequences, roughly 12% of them singletons. Study-level results: A motif of under ten highly homologous TCR beta variants was seen as apparently characteristic of ankylosing spondylitis blood.

This sequence was found in a male donor with ankylosing spondylitis. Sequenced: blood, either unsorted or a sorted T cell fraction (not recorded which).

For the CDR3, the DNA is TGTGCCAGCAGCAAGGGACAGGGAAATTCACCCCTCCACTTT. It specifies CASSKGQGNSPLHF. This chain joins TRBV7-9 and TRBJ1-6, with 9 bases aligning to TRBD1. The CDR3 length is 14 residues. CDR1 and CDR2 from the germline V gene are SEHNR and FQNEAQ (reference sequence). With 5 bases clipped from V and 7 bases from J, the junction kept 3 bases outside the gene matches.